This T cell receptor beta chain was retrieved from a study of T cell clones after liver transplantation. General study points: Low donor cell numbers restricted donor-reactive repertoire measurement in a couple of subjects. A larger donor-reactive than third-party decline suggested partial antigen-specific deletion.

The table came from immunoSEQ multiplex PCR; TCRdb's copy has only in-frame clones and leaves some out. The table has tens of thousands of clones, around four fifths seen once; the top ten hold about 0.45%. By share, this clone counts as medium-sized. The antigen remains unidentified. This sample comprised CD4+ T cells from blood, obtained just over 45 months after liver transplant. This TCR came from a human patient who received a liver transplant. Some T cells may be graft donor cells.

CDR3 in DNA: TGTGCCAGCAGCTTGTCGACAGGGACCACTGAAGCTTTCTTT. Protein sequence: CASSLSTGTTEAFF. The V gene is TRBV7-9, the J gene TRBJ1-1; 7 nucleotides agree with TRBD1. V was clipped by 3 bases and J by 4 bases; unmatched bases: 5. The germline gives CDR1 SEHNR, CDR2 FQNEAQ (reference sequence). This CDR3 is built from 14 residues. Supplemented by reference TRBV7-9 and TRBJ1-1, the full variable domain reads DTGVSQNPRHKITKRGQNVTFRCDPISEHNRLYWYRQTLGQGPEFLTYFQNEAQLEKSRLLSDRFSAERPKGSFSTLEIQRTEQGDSAMYLCASSLSTGTTEAFFGQGTRLTVV.